This T cell receptor (beta chain) stems from a study of blood T cell repertoires in COVID-19. Study-level information: Acute and convalescent COVID-19 specimens originated in the United States, Italy and Spain. From T cells, B-cell-depleted T cells, or PBMCs came the material, which was cDNA or gDNA.

In the original workflow: The authors estimated nucleated cell counts from reference gene primer amplification. Method: immunoSEQ multiplex PCR; TCRdb's copy keeps in-frame clones and lacks some. For V, J and clone size, that table is used; D and trimming come from the DNA. The sample yields a few hundred thousand clones, more than 75% seen once. This TCR was recovered from a woman between 50 and 59 years old with acute or convalescent COVID-19. The sample consisted of peripheral blood.

The CDR3 loop is CATAPWGDQPQHF. CDR3 DNA sequence: TGTGCCACCGCGCCATGGGGAGACCAGCCCCAGCATTTT. The chain links TRBV19 to TRBJ1-5; no firm D call. CDR3 length equals 13 residues. The germline CDR1 and CDR2 sequences are LNHDA and SQIVND (reference sequence). V lost 10 bases and J 7 bases, leaving 17 bases between the germline ends.